This T cell receptor beta chain originates from a study of early T cells in non-severe SARS-CoV-2 infection. Points from the study as a whole: VDJdb matching skewed toward anti-spike CD8 responses, missing private and CD4 specificities.

In TCRdb, the 5' RACE reads were re-called with MiXCR into one record per CDR3 protein. In the table there are tens of thousands of distinct CDR3 sequences, about 10% of which are singletons. The CDR3 is 15 residues long. In germline, CDR1 is SGHTA, CDR2 FQGTGA. V was shortened by 4 bases and J by 5 bases, with 17 bases between the two germline ends. This clonotype was found a few times. Its target is unknown. The starting material was whole blood, obtained at baseline. The chain couples TRBV7-3 to TRBJ2-5; D perhaps matches TRBD2 (7 bases). This sequence was found in an adult who was a healthcare worker with PCR-confirmed SARS-CoV-2 infection or an uninfected control (not recorded which). CDR3 nucleotide sequence: TGTGCCAGCAGCTCGGGGGGCGGGAGCGGGGAGACCCAGTACTTC. Protein product: CASSSGGGSGETQYF.